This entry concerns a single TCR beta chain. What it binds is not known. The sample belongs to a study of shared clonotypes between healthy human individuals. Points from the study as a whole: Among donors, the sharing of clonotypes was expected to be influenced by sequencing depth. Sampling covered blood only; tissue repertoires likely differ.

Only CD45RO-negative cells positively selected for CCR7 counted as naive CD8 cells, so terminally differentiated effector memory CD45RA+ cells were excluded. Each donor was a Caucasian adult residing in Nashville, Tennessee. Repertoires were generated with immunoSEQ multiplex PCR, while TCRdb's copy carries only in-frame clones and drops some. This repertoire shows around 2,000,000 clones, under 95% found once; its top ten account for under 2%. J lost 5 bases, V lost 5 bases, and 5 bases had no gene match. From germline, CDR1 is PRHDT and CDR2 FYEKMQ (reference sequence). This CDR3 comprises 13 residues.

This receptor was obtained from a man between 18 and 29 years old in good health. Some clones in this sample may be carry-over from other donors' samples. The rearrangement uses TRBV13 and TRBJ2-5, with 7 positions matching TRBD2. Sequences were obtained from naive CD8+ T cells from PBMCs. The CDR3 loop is CASSGGRGETQYF. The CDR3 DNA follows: TGTGCCAGCAGCGGCGGGAGAGGTGAGACCCAGTACTTC.